The clone carrying this T cell receptor beta chain was detected only once. The data stem from a study of shared clonotypes between healthy human individuals. Profiling relied on immunoSEQ multiplex PCR, and the TCRdb table lists in-frame clones only, not all of them. This table has approximately 95,000 clones, 65% to 70% appearing once. Sample: memory CD8+ T cells sorted from blood. Subset meaning: CD45RO+ cells pooled with CCR7-negative TemRA cells. The source is a man aged 25 to 45 in good health.

DNA of the CDR3: TGTGCCAGCAGCGTAGCTGGGGGACGCGGACTAGCTCGGGAGACCCAGTACTTC. It encodes CASSVAGGRGLARETQYF. The rearrangement uses TRBV9 and TRBJ2-5; TRBD2 aligns across 8 bases. V was clipped by 0 bases and J by 5 bases; unmatched bases: 15. The CDR3 has 18 residues. Germline CDR1 reads SGDLS; CDR2 reads YYNGEE.